The 32 T cell receptor beta chains reported below all come from one sample, sequenced in a study of cytomegalovirus exposure and HLA in healthy donors. The PCR employed 60 Vbeta primers together with 13 Jbeta primers. Clones were read by immunoSEQ multiplex PCR, and TCRdb kept only the in-frame ones, dropping some. The repertoire has tens of thousands of clones, over 70% of them found once; the top ten carry 3.9%. Input material: PBMCs. These receptors all stem from a woman in her 40s in good health and CMV-seronegative.

This chain connects TRBV7-2 to TRBJ2-5; TRBD1 matches 9 bases. CDR1 is SGHTA and CDR2 is FQGNSA in the germline V gene. The CDR3 spans 15 residues. With V trimmed by 5 bases and J by 4 bases, 8 bases remained unmatched. In nucleotides, the CDR3 is TGTGCCAGCAGCCGCGACAGGGGGGTGACAGAGACCCAGTACTTC. Translating gives CASSRDRGVTETQYF.

The chain employs TRBV7-3 and TRBJ2-1; D remains ambiguous. CDR3 length: 17 amino acids. Trimming removed 2 bases from V and 0 bases from J, with 14 bases in between. Germline V gives CDR1 SGHTA, CDR2 FQGTGA. The CDR3 spells CASSLGPRLSSYNEQFF. CDR3 coding DNA: TGTGCCAGCAGCTTAGGCCCTCGACTTAGCTCCTACAATGAGCAGTTCTTC.

This chain uses TRBV28 with TRBJ2-1; 9 positions agree with TRBD1. CDR3 length equals 15 residues. With V trimmed by 0 bases and J by 9 bases, 6 bases remained unmatched. Germline V gives CDR1 MDHEN, CDR2 SYDVKM. The CDR3 DNA sequence: TGTGCCAGCAGTTTATGGGACAGGGGATTGAGTGAGCAGTTCTTC. Translating it yields CASSLWDRGLSEQFF.

V usage is TRBV4-2 and J usage is TRBJ2-5; D is uncertain. Trimming took 1 base from V and 0 from J, leaving 9 bases between them. Germline lookup yields CDR1 LGHNA and CDR2 YNFKEQ. The CDR3 totals 15 residues. In DNA, the CDR3 is TGTGCCAGCAGCCAAGCCGTCTCGTACCAAGAGACCCAGTACTTC. Its protein is CASSQAVSYQETQYF.

J is TRBJ1-2 and V is TRBV27; tentatively, D is TRBD1 (6 bases). CDR1 and CDR2 from the germline V gene are MNHEY and SMNVEV (reference sequence). The CDR3 runs 15 residues. Deletions cut 10 bases from V and 5 bases from J, with 23 bases between. The CDR3 here is CATKPSTGELYGYTF. The CDR3, as DNA: TGTGCCACCAAACCGTCGACAGGAGAGTTGTATGGCTACACCTTC.

V and J are TRBV19 and TRBJ1-3; perhaps TRBD1 as D (6 bases). The CDR3 runs to 15 residues. Germline V gene lookup returns CDR1 LNHDA and CDR2 SQIVND (reference sequence). V lost 5 bases, J lost 0 bases, and 11 bases lay in between. CDR3 sequence (DNA): TGTGCCAGTAGTCAGGGGACATTCTCTGGAAACACCATATATTTT. This gives the protein CASSQGTFSGNTIYF.

The chain has TRBV7-8 and TRBJ2-2, with D possibly matching TRBD1 (5 bases). The CDR3 has 16 residues. The V end was cut by 1 base, the J end by 2 bases, with 11 bases between. Germline CDR1 reads SGHVS; CDR2 reads FQNEAQ. The DNA for the CDR3 is TGTGCCAGCAGCTTAGGGCAGGGATCAAACACCGGGGAGCTGTTTTTT. Its translation: CASSLGQGSNTGELFF.

This sequence joins TRBV6-1 and TRBJ1-2; D is uncertain. Germline-derived CDR1 and CDR2 are MNHNS and SASEGT. The CDR3 runs 13 residues. V lost 5 bases and J lost 0, with 7 bases in between. CDR3 coding DNA: TGTGCCAGCAGTTATGAGGCTAACTATGGCTACACCTTC. Its protein product is CASSYEANYGYTF.

The rearrangement joins TRBV7-3 to TRBJ2-7; D is undetermined. Deletions cut 2 bases from V and 2 bases from J, with 7 bases between. Germline V gene data show CDR1 as SGHTA and CDR2 as FQGTGA. The CDR3 is 13 residues long. CDR3 loop: CASSLGSPYEQYF. For the CDR3, the DNA is TGTGCCAGCAGCTTAGGCTCCCCCTACGAGCAGTACTTC.

This sequence joins TRBV7-9 and TRBJ2-5, with a weak D call TRBD2 (5 bases). Germline-derived CDR1 and CDR2 are SEHNR and FQNEAQ (reference sequence). V was clipped by 3 bases and J by 5 bases, with 10 bases between them. CDR3 size: 13 residues. CDR3 DNA sequence: TGTGCCAGCAGCTTGGGAGCGGTCGAGACCCAGTACTTC. Translation gives CASSLGAVETQYF.

This clone has a single count. The rearrangement links TRBV10-3 to TRBJ2-7, with a possible D match to TRBD2 (6 bases). The CDR3 sequence is 18 residues long. Per germline, CDR1 ENHRY and CDR2 SYGVKD. V lost 0 bases to trimming and J lost 1 base, with 19 bases between them. CDR3 residues: CAISESTLSGTGSYEQYF. The CDR3, as DNA: TGTGCCATCAGTGAGTCTACCTTATCCGGGACTGGTTCCTACGAGCAGTACTTC.

This chain connects TRBV11-2 to TRBJ2-1; a possible D gene is TRBD1 (7 bases). Germline CDR1 reads SGHAT; CDR2 reads FQNNGV. V dropped 4 bases and J dropped 3 bases, with 19 bases sitting between them. There are 17 residues in the CDR3. The CDR3 loop is CASSSSRGDQGYNEQFF. Here the CDR3 DNA reads TGTGCCAGCAGCTCATCCAGGGGGGACCAGGGCTACAATGAGCAGTTCTTC. The entire variable domain, with the rest obtained from reference TRBV11-2 and TRBJ2-1, is as follows: EAGVAQSPRYKIIEKRQSVAFWCNPISGHATLYWYQQILGQGPKLLIQFQNNGVVDDSQLPKDRFSAERLKGVDSTLKIQPAKLEDSAVYLCASSSSRGDQGYNEQFFGPGTRLTVL.

The chain recombines TRBV5-1 with TRBJ2-7; D unresolved. Per the germline V gene, CDR1 is SGHRS and CDR2 is YFSETQ. The CDR3 is made up of 15 amino acids. The V gene lost 1 base and the J gene lost 0 bases, with 11 bases spanning the gap. The CDR3 loop reads CASSLTAWSSYEQYF. The CDR3 DNA is TGCGCCAGCAGCTTGACGGCCTGGAGCTCCTACGAGCAGTACTTC.

The genes are TRBV29-1 and TRBJ2-7, with 13 bases that match TRBD2. V was clipped by 7 bases and J by 4 bases; unmatched bases: 4. The CDR3 is 13 residues long. CDR1 and CDR2 from the germline V gene are SQVTM and ANQGSEA. The CDR3 DNA reads as TGCAGCGGAAGGACTAGCGGGGGTTACGAGCAGTACTTC. Protein sequence: CSGRTSGGYEQYF.

The chain links TRBV6-5 to TRBJ2-1, with 12 bases fitting TRBD2. This CDR3 is built from 14 residues. J was trimmed by 9 bases and V by 6 bases; bases with no gene match: 6. Germline CDR1 MNHEY, CDR2 SVGAGI. CDR3 sequence (DNA): TGTGCCAGCAGCCCTAGCGGGAGGGCAACTGAGCAGTTCTTC. Residues: CASSPSGRATEQFF.

This chain connects TRBV14 to TRBJ2-1, with D maybe TRBD1 (5 bases). Germline V gene lookup returns CDR1 SGHDN and CDR2 FVKESK. With 4 bases removed from V and 10 bases from J, the gap between germline ends came to 11 bases. The CDR3 length is 12 residues. CDR3 nucleotide sequence: TGTGCCAGCAGCCCATGGGGCAGCGAGCAGTTCTTC. Protein sequence: CASSPWGSEQFF.

The V call is TRBV9, the J call TRBJ2-4; the match to TRBD1 covers 8 bases. J lost 0 bases, V lost 4 bases, and 6 bases had no gene match. Looked up from germline, CDR1 is SGDLS and CDR2 is YYNGEE. The CDR3 runs 16 residues. CDR3 nucleotide sequence: TGTGCCAGCAGCACAGGACAGGGTCTAGCCAAAAACATTCAGTACTTC. It yields the protein CASSTGQGLAKNIQYF. Full variable domain (outside the CDR3, taken from reference TRBV9 and TRBJ2-4): DSGVTQTPKHLITATGQRVTLRCSPRSGDLSVYWYQQSLDQGLQFLIQYYNGEERAKGNILERFSAQQFPDLHSELNLSSLELGDSALYFCASSTGQGLAKNIQYFGAGTRLSVL.

The chain employs TRBV6-1 and TRBJ2-2; no reliable D call. V lost 2 bases, J lost 3 bases, and 4 bases lay in between. CDR3 length: 13 amino acids. Germline V gene data show CDR1 as MNHNS and CDR2 as SASEGT. The CDR3 DNA sequence: TGTGCCAGCAGTGAACTACACACCGGGGAGCTGTTTTTT. Translating gives CASSELHTGELFF.

V is TRBV28 and J is TRBJ2-5, with 10 bases identical to TRBD2. The end of the DNA is better explained by TRBJ2-7, so the J call may be wrong. The CDR3 runs to 15 residues. Germline V gene data show CDR1 as MDHEN and CDR2 as SYDVKM. The CDR3 region has the DNA TGTGCCAGCAGCCCTAGCGGGAGTGTACATTACGAGCAGTACTTC. The encoded protein is CASSPSGSVHYEQYF.

This clone was seen only once. An end of the junction differs from the germline gene, which may be a read error. The genes are TRBV7-9 and TRBJ1-1; no reliable D call. Germline CDR1 reads SEHNR; CDR2 reads FQNEAQ (reference sequence). The CDR3 covers 14 residues. CDR3 bases: TGTGCCAGCAGCTTAGGTCACCAGAACGCTGAAGCTTTCTTT. Its protein product is CASSLGHQNAEAFF. Full variable domain (missing parts from reference TRBV7-9 and TRBJ1-1): DTGVSQNPRHKITKRGQNVTFRCDPISEHNRLYWYRQTLGQGPEFLTYFQNEAQLEKSRLLSDRFSAERPKGSFSTLEIQRTEQGDSAMYLCASSLGHQNAEAFFGQGTRLTVV.

The chain uses TRBV6-5 and TRBJ2-7; 7 bases fit TRBD1. V shed 0 bases, J shed 2 bases, and the junction held 7 bases outside the gene matches. CDR3 length: 16 amino acids. Germline V gene lookup returns CDR1 MNHEY and CDR2 SVGAGI. CDR3 DNA sequence: TGTGCCAGCAGTTACTCATCTGCAGGGGGTCCCTACGAGCAGTACTTC. It is translated as CASSYSSAGGPYEQYF.

This clone was detected only once. The chain links TRBV6-6 to TRBJ2-1; 10 bases match TRBD2. This CDR3 is built from 15 residues. The trim removed 5 bases at V and 8 bases at J, leaving 9 bases unmatched. CDR1 MNHNY and CDR2 SVGAGI come from the germline V gene (reference sequence). The CDR3 loop reads CASSTLAGLGYEQFF. CDR3 nucleotides: TGTGCCAGCAGTACACTAGCGGGACTTGGGTATGAGCAGTTCTTC.

V is TRBV4-3 and J is TRBJ2-7, with D possibly matching TRBD1 (6 bases). The CDR3 sequence is 20 residues long. V lost 0 bases, J lost 2 bases, and 26 bases lay in between. Germline-derived CDR1 and CDR2 are LGHNA and YSLEER. The DNA for the CDR3 is TGCGCCAGCAGCCAAGATCGTAAGTCAGGGGTTACTGAGGTAACCTACGAGCAGTACTTC. The encoded protein is CASSQDRKSGVTEVTYEQYF.

This chain links TRBV28 with TRBJ2-1; 9 positions agree with TRBD2. Germline V lookup: CDR1 MDHEN, CDR2 SYDVKM. V lost 5 bases to trimming and J lost 3 bases; unmatched junction nucleotides: 8. This CDR3 contains 16 residues. The CDR3 coding sequence is TGTGCCAGCAGTCCGCTCCGGACTAGCGTCTACAATGAGCAGTTCTTC. Translated: CASSPLRTSVYNEQFF.

The chain uses TRBV6-4 and TRBJ1-1, with D perhaps matching TRBD1 (6 bases). The germline V gene has CDR1 MRHNA and CDR2 SNTAGT. Between the trimmed V and J ends, which lost 8 bases and 0 bases, there was a span of 10 bases. CDR3 length: 13 residues. This CDR3 is CASSQGMNTEAFF. The CDR3 region has the DNA TGTGCCAGCTCCCAGGGGATGAACACTGAAGCTTTCTTT.

The V gene is TRBV7-9, the J gene TRBJ2-1, with 7 nucleotides matching TRBD1. Germline V gene lookup returns CDR1 SEHNR and CDR2 FQNEAQ (reference sequence). Trimming cost V 1 base and J 9 bases; bases outside gene matches: 12. The CDR3 has 16 amino acids. CDR3 sequence: CASSLGGTDPDLEQFF. The CDR3, as DNA: TGTGCCAGCAGCTTAGGAGGGACAGACCCCGATCTTGAGCAGTTCTTC. Together with reference TRBV7-9 and TRBJ2-1, the CDR3 gives the full variable domain: DTGVSQNPRHKITKRGQNVTFRCDPISEHNRLYWYRQTLGQGPEFLTYFQNEAQLEKSRLLSDRFSAERPKGSFSTLEIQRTEQGDSAMYLCASSLGGTDPDLEQFFGPGTRLTVL.

The chain couples TRBV7-2 to TRBJ1-2; 7 bases line up with TRBD1. Per the germline V gene, CDR1 is SGHTA and CDR2 is FQGNSA. The CDR3 runs 15 residues. V shed 4 bases and J 3 bases; nucleotides not matched to a gene: 8. CDR3 region: CASSSTGLKDYGYTF. The DNA for the CDR3 is TGTGCCAGCAGCTCGACAGGGCTAAAAGACTATGGCTACACCTTC. The full variable domain, with the rest looked up from reference TRBV7-2 and TRBJ1-2, is GAGVSQSPSNKVTEKGKDVELRCDPISGHTALYWYRQSLGQGLEFLIYFQGNSAPDKSGLPSDRFSAERTGGSVSTLTIQRTQQEDSAVYLCASSSTGLKDYGYTFGSGTRLTVV.

This clone was observed a few times. The rearrangement uses TRBV9 and TRBJ2-7, with D possibly TRBD1 on 5 matching bases. The germline CDR1 and CDR2 sequences are SGDLS and YYNGEE. The CDR3 is made up of 16 amino acids. The ends were cut back, 4 bases at V and 0 bases at J, with 17 bases in the middle. For the CDR3, the DNA is TGTGCCAGCAGCACAGCCCGACAGTCAAGCTCCTACGAGCAGTACTTC. It yields the protein CASSTARQSSSYEQYF.

The rearrangement uses TRBV5-1 and TRBJ2-3, with 7 bases lining up with TRBD2. This CDR3 is 15 amino acids long. V shed 4 bases and J 0 bases; nucleotides not matched to a gene: 5. CDR1 and CDR2 from the germline V gene are SGHRS and YFSETQ. In DNA form, the CDR3 reads TGCGCCAGCAGCGGAGCTAGCGGCAGCACAGATACGCAGTATTTT. This translates into CASSGASGSTDTQYF. Full variable domain (rest looked up from reference TRBV5-1 and TRBJ2-3): KAGVTQTPRYLIKTRGQQVTLSCSPISGHRSVSWYQQTPGQGLQFLFEYFSETQRNKGNFPGRFSGRQFSNSRSEMNVSTLELGDSALYLCASSGASGSTDTQYFGPGTRLTVL.

This clone was counted between two and nine times. The V gene is TRBV28, the J gene TRBJ1-4; D might be TRBD1 (6 bases). The CDR3 loop spans 14 amino acids. Germline-derived CDR1 and CDR2 are MDHEN and SYDVKM. Trimming took 3 bases from V and 7 from J, leaving 12 bases between them. CDR3 in amino acids: CASSFAGQFEKLFF. DNA of the CDR3: TGTGCCAGCAGTTTTGCTGGACAGTTTGAAAAACTGTTTTTT.

The V call is TRBV6-5, the J call TRBJ2-1, with 7 bases that match TRBD2. The CDR3 is made up of 15 amino acids. CDR1 is MNHEY, CDR2 SVGAGI, per germline. V lost 0 bases to trimming and J lost 7 bases; unmatched junction nucleotides: 6. The CDR3 here is CASSYSLRERNEQFF. The CDR3 DNA reads as TGTGCCAGCAGTTACTCGTTGCGGGAGAGGAATGAGCAGTTCTTC.

The chain joins TRBV28 to TRBJ2-7; D gene ambiguous. This CDR3 contains 13 residues. Germline-derived CDR1 and CDR2 are MDHEN and SYDVKM. The V and J ends lost 8 bases and 0 bases respectively, with 11 bases between them. CDR3 sequence: CASGAGSSYEQYF. The CDR3 DNA follows: TGTGCCAGCGGAGCCGGTAGCTCCTACGAGCAGTACTTC.